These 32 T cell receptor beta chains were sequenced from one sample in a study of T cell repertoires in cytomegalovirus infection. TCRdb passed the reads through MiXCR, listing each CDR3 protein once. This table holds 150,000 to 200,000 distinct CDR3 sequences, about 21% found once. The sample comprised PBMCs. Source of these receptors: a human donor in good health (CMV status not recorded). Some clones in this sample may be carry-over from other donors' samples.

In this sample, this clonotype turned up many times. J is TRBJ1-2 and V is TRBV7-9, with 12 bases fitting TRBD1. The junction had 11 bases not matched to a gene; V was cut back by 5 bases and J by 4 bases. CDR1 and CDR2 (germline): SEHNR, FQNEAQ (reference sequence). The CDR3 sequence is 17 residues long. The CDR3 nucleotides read TGTGCCAGCAGCATCGAGGGACAGGGGGCGCGAAGCTATGGCTACACCTTC. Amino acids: CASSIEGQGARSYGYTF.

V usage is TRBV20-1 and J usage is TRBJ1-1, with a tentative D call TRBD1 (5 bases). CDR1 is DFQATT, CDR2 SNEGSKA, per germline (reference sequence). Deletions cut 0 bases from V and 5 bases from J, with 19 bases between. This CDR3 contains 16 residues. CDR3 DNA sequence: TGCAGTGCTAGAGAGGGGGGGGGGGGGGGGGGGACTGAAGCTTTCTTT. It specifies CSAREGGGGGGTEAFF.

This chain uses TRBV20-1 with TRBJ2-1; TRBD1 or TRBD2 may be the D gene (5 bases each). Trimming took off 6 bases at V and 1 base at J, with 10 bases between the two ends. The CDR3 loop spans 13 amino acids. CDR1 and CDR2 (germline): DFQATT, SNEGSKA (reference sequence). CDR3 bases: TGCAGTGCAAAGGGGAGATCCTACAATGAGCAGTTCTTC. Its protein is CSAKGRSYNEQFF.

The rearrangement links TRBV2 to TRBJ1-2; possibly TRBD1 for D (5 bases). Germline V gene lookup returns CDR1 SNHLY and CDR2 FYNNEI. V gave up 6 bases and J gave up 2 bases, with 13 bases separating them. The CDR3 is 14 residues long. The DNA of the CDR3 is TGTGCCAGCAGCGGAGGGACTCTCAACTATGGCTACACCTTC. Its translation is CASSGGTLNYGYTF.

The CDR3 spells CSARGLQGAWNSPLHF. The DNA of the CDR3 is TGCAGTGCTAGAGGGCTACAGGGGGCTTGGAATTCACCCCTCCACTTT. This rearrangement joins TRBV20-1 to TRBJ1-6; 9 bases map to TRBD1. Germline V gives CDR1 DFQATT, CDR2 SNEGSKA (reference sequence). The CDR3 is made up of 16 amino acids. Trimming removed 1 base from V and 7 bases from J; junction bases left unmatched: 8.

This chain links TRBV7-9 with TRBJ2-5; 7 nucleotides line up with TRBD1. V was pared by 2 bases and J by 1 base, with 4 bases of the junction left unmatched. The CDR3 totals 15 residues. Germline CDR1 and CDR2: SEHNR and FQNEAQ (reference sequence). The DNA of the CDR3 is TGTGCCAGCAGCTTACAACAGGGGTTCCAAGAGACCCAGTACTTC. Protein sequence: CASSLQQGFQETQYF.

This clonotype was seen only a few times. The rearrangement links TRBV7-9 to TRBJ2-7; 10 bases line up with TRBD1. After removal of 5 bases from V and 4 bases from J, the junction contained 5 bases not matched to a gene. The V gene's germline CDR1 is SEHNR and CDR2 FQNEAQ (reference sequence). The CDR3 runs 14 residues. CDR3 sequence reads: CASSPTGGLYEQYF. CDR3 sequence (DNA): TGTGCCAGCAGCCCGACAGGGGGCCTATACGAGCAGTACTTC.

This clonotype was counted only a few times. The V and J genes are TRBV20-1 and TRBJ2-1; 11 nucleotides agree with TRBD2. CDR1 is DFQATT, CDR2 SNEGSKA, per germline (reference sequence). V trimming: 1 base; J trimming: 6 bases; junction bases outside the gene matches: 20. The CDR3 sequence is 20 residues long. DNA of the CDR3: TGCAGTGCTAGAGTGGGGGTAGCGGGAGGGCCTCATCGGGGATTCAATGAGCAGTTCTTC. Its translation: CSARVGVAGGPHRGFNEQFF.

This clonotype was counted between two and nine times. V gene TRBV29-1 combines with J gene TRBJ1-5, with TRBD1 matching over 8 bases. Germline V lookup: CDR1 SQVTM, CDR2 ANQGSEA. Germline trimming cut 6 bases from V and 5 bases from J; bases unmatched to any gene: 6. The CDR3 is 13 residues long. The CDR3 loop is CSVATGGDQPQHF. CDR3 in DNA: TGCAGCGTAGCTACAGGGGGGGATCAGCCCCAGCATTTT.

The CDR3 DNA reads as TGTGCCAGCAGCTTAACCCGGGTCACTCATGCTTTCTTT. Its translation is CASSLTRVTHAFF. The chain links TRBV7-2 to TRBJ1-1; D remains unclear. Germline lookup yields CDR1 SGHTA and CDR2 FQGNSA. V gave up 2 bases and J gave up 11 bases, with 15 bases separating them. This CDR3 is built from 13 residues.

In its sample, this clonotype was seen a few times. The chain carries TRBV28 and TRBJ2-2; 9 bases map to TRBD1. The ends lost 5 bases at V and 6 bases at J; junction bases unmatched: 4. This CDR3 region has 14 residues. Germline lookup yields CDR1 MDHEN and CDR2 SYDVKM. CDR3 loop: CASSPGQGPGELFF. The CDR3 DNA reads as TGTGCCAGCAGTCCGGGACAGGGACCCGGGGAGCTGTTTTTT.

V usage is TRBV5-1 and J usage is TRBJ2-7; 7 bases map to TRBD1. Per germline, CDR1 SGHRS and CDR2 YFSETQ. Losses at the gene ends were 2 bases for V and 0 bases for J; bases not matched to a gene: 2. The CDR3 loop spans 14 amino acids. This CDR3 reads CASSFEGASYEQYF. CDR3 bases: TGCGCCAGCAGCTTCGAGGGGGCCTCCTACGAGCAGTACTTC.

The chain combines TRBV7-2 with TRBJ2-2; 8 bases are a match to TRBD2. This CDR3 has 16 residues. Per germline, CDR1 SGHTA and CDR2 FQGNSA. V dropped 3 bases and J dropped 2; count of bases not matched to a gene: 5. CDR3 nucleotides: TGTGCCAGCAGCTTCGGGGGGGCGCTCAACACCGGGGAGCTGTTTTTT. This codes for CASSFGGALNTGELFF.

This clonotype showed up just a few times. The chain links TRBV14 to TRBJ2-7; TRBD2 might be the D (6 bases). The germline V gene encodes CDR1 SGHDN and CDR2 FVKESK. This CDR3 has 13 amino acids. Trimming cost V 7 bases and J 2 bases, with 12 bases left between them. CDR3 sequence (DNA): TGTGCCAGCAAAGGGACTGGCACCTACGAGCAGTACTTC. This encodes CASKGTGTYEQYF.

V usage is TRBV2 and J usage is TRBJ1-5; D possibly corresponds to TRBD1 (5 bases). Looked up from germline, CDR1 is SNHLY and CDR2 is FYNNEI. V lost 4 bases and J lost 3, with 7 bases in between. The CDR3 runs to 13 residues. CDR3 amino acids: CASSGDFNQPQHF. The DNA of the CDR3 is TGTGCCAGCAGTGGGGACTTCAATCAGCCCCAGCATTTT.

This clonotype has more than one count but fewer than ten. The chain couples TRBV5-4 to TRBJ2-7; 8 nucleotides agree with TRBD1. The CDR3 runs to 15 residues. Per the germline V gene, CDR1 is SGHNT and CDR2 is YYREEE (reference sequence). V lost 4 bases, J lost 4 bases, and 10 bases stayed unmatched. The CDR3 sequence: CASSPAGGQGYEQYF. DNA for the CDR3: TGTGCCAGCAGCCCGGCTGGTGGACAGGGTTACGAGCAGTACTTC.

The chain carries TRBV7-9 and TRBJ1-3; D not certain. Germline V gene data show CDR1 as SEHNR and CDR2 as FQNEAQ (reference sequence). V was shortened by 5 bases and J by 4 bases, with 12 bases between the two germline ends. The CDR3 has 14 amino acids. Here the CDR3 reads CASSQSGLGNTIYF. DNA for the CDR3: TGTGCCAGCAGCCAGTCGGGTCTCGGAAACACCATATATTTT.

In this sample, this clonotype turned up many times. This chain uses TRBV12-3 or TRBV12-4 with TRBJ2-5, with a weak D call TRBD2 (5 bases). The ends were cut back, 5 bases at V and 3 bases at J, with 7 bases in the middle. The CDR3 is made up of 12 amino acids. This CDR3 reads CASSRDEETQYF. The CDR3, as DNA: TGTGCCAGCAGTCGGGATGAAGAGACCCAGTACTTC.

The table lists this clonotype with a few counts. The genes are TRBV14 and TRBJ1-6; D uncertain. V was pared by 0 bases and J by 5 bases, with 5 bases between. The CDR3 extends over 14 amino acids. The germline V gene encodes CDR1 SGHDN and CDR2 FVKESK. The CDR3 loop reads CASSQELDNSPLHF. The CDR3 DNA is TGTGCCAGCAGCCAAGAACTAGATAATTCACCCCTCCACTTT.

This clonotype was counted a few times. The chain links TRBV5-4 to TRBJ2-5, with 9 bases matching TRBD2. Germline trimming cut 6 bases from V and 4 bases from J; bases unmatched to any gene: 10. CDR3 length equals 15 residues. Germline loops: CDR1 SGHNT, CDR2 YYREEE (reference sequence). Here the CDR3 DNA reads TGTGCCAGCAACACCAACGGGCGGGGGGGAGAGACCCAGTACTTC. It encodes CASNTNGRGGETQYF.

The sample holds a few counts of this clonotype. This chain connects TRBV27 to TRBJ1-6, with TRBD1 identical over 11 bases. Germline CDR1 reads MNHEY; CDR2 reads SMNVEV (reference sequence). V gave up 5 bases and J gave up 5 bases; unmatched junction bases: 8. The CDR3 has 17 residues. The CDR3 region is CASSPGQGAEDNSPLHF. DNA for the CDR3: TGTGCCAGCAGTCCAGGACAGGGGGCAGAGGATAATTCACCCCTCCACTTT.

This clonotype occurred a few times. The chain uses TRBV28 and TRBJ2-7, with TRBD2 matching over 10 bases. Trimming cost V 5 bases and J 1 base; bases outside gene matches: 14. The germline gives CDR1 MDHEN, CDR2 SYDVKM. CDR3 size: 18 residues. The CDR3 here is CASSETTAGLARSYEQYF. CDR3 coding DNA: TGTGCCAGCAGTGAAACCACAGCGGGACTAGCGCGATCCTACGAGCAGTACTTC.

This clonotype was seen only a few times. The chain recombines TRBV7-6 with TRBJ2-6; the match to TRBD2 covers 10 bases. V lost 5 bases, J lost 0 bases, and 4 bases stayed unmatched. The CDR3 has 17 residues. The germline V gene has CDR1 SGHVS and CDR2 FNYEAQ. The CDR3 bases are TGTGCCAGCAGCAGCCTAGCGGGAGCCTCTGGGGCCAACGTCCTGACTTTC. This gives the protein CASSSLAGASGANVLTF.

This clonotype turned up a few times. CDR3 loop: CASSLVRYHEQYF. Written as DNA, the CDR3 is TGTGCCAGCAGTTTGGTCAGGTACCACGAGCAGTACTTC. This chain uses TRBV28 with TRBJ2-7; D gene unclear. Germline V gene sequence: CDR1 MDHEN, CDR2 SYDVKM. The V and J ends lost 3 bases and 5 bases respectively, with 11 bases between them. The CDR3 is made up of 13 amino acids.

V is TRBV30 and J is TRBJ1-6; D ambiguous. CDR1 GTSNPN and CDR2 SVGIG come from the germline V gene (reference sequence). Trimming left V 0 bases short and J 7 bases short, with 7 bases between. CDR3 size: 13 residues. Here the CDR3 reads CAWSVYENSPLHF. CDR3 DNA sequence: TGTGCCTGGAGTGTCTACGAGAATTCACCCCTCCACTTT. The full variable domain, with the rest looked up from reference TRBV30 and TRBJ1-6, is SQTIHQWPATLVQPVGSPLSLECTVEGTSNPNLYWYRQAAGRGLQLLFYSVGIGQISSEVPQNLSASRPQDRQFILSSKKLLLSDSGFYLCAWSVYENSPLHFGNGTRLTVT.

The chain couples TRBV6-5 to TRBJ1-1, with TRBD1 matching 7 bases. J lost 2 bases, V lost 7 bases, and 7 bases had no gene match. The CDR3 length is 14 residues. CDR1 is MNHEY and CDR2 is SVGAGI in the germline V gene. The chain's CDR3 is CASKIGQANTEAFF. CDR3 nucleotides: TGTGCCAGCAAGATCGGACAGGCTAACACTGAAGCTTTCTTT.

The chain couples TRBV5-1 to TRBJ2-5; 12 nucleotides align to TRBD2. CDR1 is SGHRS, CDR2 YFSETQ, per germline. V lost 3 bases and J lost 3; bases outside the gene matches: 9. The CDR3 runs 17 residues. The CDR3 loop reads CASSSYPTSGSKETQYF. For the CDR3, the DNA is TGCGCCAGCAGCTCATACCCGACTAGCGGGAGTAAAGAGACCCAGTACTTC.

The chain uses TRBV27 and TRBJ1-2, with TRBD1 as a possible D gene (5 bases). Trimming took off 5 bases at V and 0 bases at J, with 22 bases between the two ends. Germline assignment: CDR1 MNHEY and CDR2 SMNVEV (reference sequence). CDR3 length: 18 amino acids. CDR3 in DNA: TGTGCCAGCAGTCTTTCAAATACCGGGGCGGGGACTAACTATGGCTACACCTTC. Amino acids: CASSLSNTGAGTNYGYTF.

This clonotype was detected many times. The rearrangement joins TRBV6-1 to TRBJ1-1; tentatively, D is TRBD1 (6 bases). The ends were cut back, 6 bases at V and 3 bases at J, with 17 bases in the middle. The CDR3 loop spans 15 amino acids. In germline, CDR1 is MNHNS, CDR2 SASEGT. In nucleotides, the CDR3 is TGTGCCAGCAGGAAACTACAGGGAGGATACACTGAAGCTTTCTTT. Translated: CASRKLQGGYTEAFF.

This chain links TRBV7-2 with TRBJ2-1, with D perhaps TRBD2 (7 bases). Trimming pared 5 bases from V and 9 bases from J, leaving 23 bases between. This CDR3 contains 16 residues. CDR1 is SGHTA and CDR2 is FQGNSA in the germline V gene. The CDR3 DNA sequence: TGTGCCAGCAGCGAGGGAAGGGGGGGGCCGGTCAGTGAGCAGTTCTTC. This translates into CASSEGRGGPVSEQFF.

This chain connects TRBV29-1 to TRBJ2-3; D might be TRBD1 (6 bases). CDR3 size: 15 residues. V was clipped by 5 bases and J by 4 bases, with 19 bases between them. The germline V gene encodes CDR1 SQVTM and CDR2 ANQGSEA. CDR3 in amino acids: CSVPRGGGWADTQYF. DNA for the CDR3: TGCAGCGTTCCCCGAGGGGGTGGTTGGGCAGATACGCAGTATTTT.

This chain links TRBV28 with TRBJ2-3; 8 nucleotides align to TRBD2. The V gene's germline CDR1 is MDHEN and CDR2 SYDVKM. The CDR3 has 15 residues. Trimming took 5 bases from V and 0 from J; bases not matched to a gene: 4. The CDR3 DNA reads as TGTGCCAGCAGTGCCGGGACTAGGAGCACAGATACGCAGTATTTT. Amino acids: CASSAGTRSTDTQYF.